One sample yielded the 20 T cell receptor beta chains listed below, sequenced in a study of blood T cell repertoires in COVID-19. Repertoires were generated with immunoSEQ multiplex PCR, while TCRdb's copy carries only in-frame clones and drops some. The sample includes approximately 100,000 clones, around nine tenths of them seen just once. Sequencing was carried out using peripheral blood. The receptor set was obtained from a human donor with acute or convalescent COVID-19. The donor label of this sample is uncertain.

This chain joins TRBV28 and TRBJ2-7; unclear D gene. The CDR3 has 16 amino acids. V lost 3 bases and J lost 1, with 16 bases in between. Germline CDR1 is MDHEN and CDR2 is SYDVKM. The CDR3 region has the DNA TGTGCCAGCAGTTTTCATCTCGCGGAACTTTCCTACGAGCAGTACTTC. It yields the protein CASSFHLAELSYEQYF.

The J gene is TRBJ1-3, the V gene TRBV15; no clear D. V shed 5 bases and J shed 0 bases, with 11 bases lying between them. CDR1 is LNHNV and CDR2 is YYDKDF in the germline V gene (reference sequence). The CDR3 extends over 15 amino acids. DNA for the CDR3: TGTGCCACCAGCCCGGGGTCGGGCTCTGGAAACACCATATATTTT. Its protein product is CATSPGSGSGNTIYF. The full variable domain, in which reference TRBV15 and TRBJ1-3 provide the parts outside the CDR3, is DAMVIQNPRYQVTQFGKPVTLSCSQTLNHNVMYWYQQKSSQAPKLLFHYYDKDFNNEADTPDNFQSRRPNTSFCFLDIRSPGLGDTAMYLCATSPGSGSGNTIYFGEGSWLTVV.

This chain connects TRBV19 to TRBJ1-2; 7 bases are a match to TRBD1. From germline, CDR1 is LNHDA and CDR2 SQIVND (reference sequence). The CDR3 is 14 residues long. Germline trimming cut 3 bases from V and 8 bases from J; bases unmatched to any gene: 9. CDR3: CASSMLQGPGGYTF. In DNA form, the CDR3 reads TGTGCCAGTAGTATGCTACAGGGGCCCGGGGGCTACACCTTC.

This clone has only one observation. V usage is TRBV13 and J usage is TRBJ2-3; maybe TRBD2 (7 bases). Trimming removed 3 bases at V and 0 bases at J, with 16 bases between. The length of the CDR3 is 17 residues. The V gene's germline CDR1 is PRHDT and CDR2 FYEKMQ (reference sequence). CDR3: CASSFGGGRSSTDTQYF. The CDR3 DNA sequence: TGTGCCAGCAGCTTCGGCGGGGGCCGATCTAGCACAGATACGCAGTATTTT.

The chain carries TRBV9 and TRBJ2-2; 9 bases line up with TRBD2. The CDR3 is made up of 17 amino acids. The germline V gene encodes CDR1 SGDLS and CDR2 YYNGEE. Trimming removed 4 bases from V and 0 bases from J; junction bases left unmatched: 7. CDR3 nucleotide sequence: TGTGCCAGCAGCTCACGGACTAGCGTAGCGAACACCGGGGAGCTGTTTTTT. As protein: CASSSRTSVANTGELFF.

A single count supports this clone. The chain couples TRBV10-3 to TRBJ2-1; D may be TRBD2 (5 bases). The CDR3 runs 14 residues. V was trimmed by 1 base and J by 1 base, leaving 5 bases between them. Looked up from germline, CDR1 is ENHRY and CDR2 is SYGVKD. The CDR3 DNA reads as TGTGCCATCAGTGAGTTAGCGTCCTACAATGAGCAGTTCTTC. Amino acids: CAISELASYNEQFF.

The V call is TRBV19, the J call TRBJ2-3, with unresolved D. The V gene's germline CDR1 is LNHDA and CDR2 SQIVND (reference sequence). The CDR3 has 14 amino acids. Trimming cost V 4 bases and J 4 bases, with 12 bases left between them. The CDR3 is CASSTLPGPDTQYF. CDR3 nucleotide sequence: TGTGCCAGTAGTACACTTCCTGGGCCAGATACGCAGTATTTT. The variable domain in full, with the rest retrieved from reference TRBV19 and TRBJ2-3, is DGGITQSPKYLFRKEGQNVTLSCEQNLNHDAMYWYRQDPGQGLRLIYYSQIVNDFQKGDIAEGYSVSREKKESFPLTVTSAQKNPTAFYLCASSTLPGPDTQYFGPGTRLTVL.

The V call is TRBV28, the J call TRBJ2-1; D is unresolved. Trimming cost V 3 bases and J 10 bases, with 19 bases left between them. Germline V gene lookup returns CDR1 MDHEN and CDR2 SYDVKM. The CDR3 totals 15 residues. CDR3 coding DNA: TGTGCCAGCAGTTTTGCCCAGGCCGGCTATCCCGAGCAGTTCTTC. Amino acids: CASSFAQAGYPEQFF.

V usage is TRBV28 and J usage is TRBJ1-1; D might be TRBD1 (6 bases). The CDR3 covers 15 residues. The V and J ends lost 1 base and 2 bases respectively, with 11 bases between them. CDR1 and CDR2 from the germline V gene are MDHEN and SYDVKM. The CDR3 loop reads CASSLFQGTNTEAFF. In DNA form, the CDR3 reads TGTGCCAGCAGTTTATTTCAGGGGACCAACACTGAAGCTTTCTTT.

V and J are TRBV10-3 and TRBJ1-2; TRBD1 might be the D (6 bases). This CDR3 has 15 residues. CDR1 is ENHRY, CDR2 SYGVKD, per germline. Between the trimmed V and J ends, which lost 0 bases and 8 bases, there was a span of 16 bases. Here the CDR3 reads CAISESQTGGGGYTF. For the CDR3, the DNA is TGTGCCATCAGTGAGTCGCAGACAGGAGGTGGAGGCTACACCTTC.

The V and J genes are TRBV7-2 and TRBJ2-1, with D maybe TRBD1 (7 bases). CDR3 size: 14 residues. V lost 2 bases and J lost 6, with 11 bases in between. Germline CDR1 SGHTA, CDR2 FQGNSA. The CDR3 nucleotides are TGTGCCAGCAGCTTAAGGCAGGGGGGCAATGAGCAGTTCTTC. Translated: CASSLRQGGNEQFF.

The rearrangement joins TRBV5-1 to TRBJ2-3; D remains ambiguous. The V gene lost 3 bases and the J gene lost 2 bases, with 7 bases spanning the gap. CDR1 SGHRS and CDR2 YFSETQ come from the germline V gene. CDR3 length: 13 amino acids. CDR3 sequence: CASSSIPTDTQYF. DNA for the CDR3: TGCGCCAGCAGCTCTATACCCACAGATACGCAGTATTTT.

V gene TRBV7-2 combines with J gene TRBJ2-3, with TRBD2 identical over 11 bases. Germline CDR1 and CDR2: SGHTA and FQGNSA. The trim removed 5 bases at V and 3 bases at J, leaving 1 base unmatched. This CDR3 contains 14 residues. The CDR3 DNA is TGTGCCAGCAGCCGGACTAGCGGGACAGATACGCAGTATTTT. The encoded protein is CASSRTSGTDTQYF.

The rearrangement joins TRBV7-2 to TRBJ2-1; D perhaps matches TRBD2 (6 bases). The germline V gene encodes CDR1 SGHTA and CDR2 FQGNSA. Trimming pared 2 bases from V and 6 bases from J, leaving 17 bases between. This CDR3 is 16 amino acids long. CDR3 DNA: TGTGCCAGCAGCTTAATGACGGGCGGGAAGCGCAATGAGCAGTTCTTC. Translation gives CASSLMTGGKRNEQFF.

The chain has TRBV7-9 and TRBJ2-1; no firm D call. Trimming cost V 5 bases and J 12 bases, with 14 bases left between them. CDR3 length equals 12 residues. Germline V CDR1 and CDR2: SEHNR, FQNEAQ (reference sequence). This CDR3 reads CASSPSSPRQFF. CDR3 coding DNA: TGTGCCAGCAGCCCCAGTAGCCCAAGGCAGTTCTTC.

The V and J genes are TRBV7-2 and TRBJ1-5, with a tentative D call TRBD1 (5 bases). CDR1 SGHTA and CDR2 FQGNSA come from the germline V gene. V was pared by 5 bases and J by 7 bases, with 12 bases between. The CDR3 is 13 residues long. CDR3 residues: CASSEGARQPQHF. Here the CDR3 DNA reads TGTGCCAGCAGCGAAGGGGCCCGACAGCCCCAGCATTTT. The variable domain in full, completed from reference TRBV7-2 and TRBJ1-5, reads GAGVSQSPSNKVTEKGKDVELRCDPISGHTALYWYRQSLGQGLEFLIYFQGNSAPDKSGLPSDRFSAERTGGSVSTLTIQRTQQEDSAVYLCASSEGARQPQHFGDGTRLSIL.

The J gene is TRBJ2-7, the V gene TRBV7-9, with 7 bases identical to TRBD1. This CDR3 contains 15 residues. Per the germline V gene, CDR1 is SEHNR and CDR2 is FQNEAQ (reference sequence). J gave up 2 bases and V 5 bases, and 9 bases lay outside the gene matches. In nucleotides, the CDR3 is TGTGCCAGCAGCCGCAGGGACAGCACTCCCTACGAGCAGTACTTC. It specifies CASSRRDSTPYEQYF. Filled out from reference TRBV7-9 and TRBJ2-7, the complete variable domain reads DTGVSQNPRHKITKRGQNVTFRCDPISEHNRLYWYRQTLGQGPEFLTYFQNEAQLEKSRLLSDRFSAERPKGSFSTLEIQRTEQGDSAMYLCASSRRDSTPYEQYFGPGTRLTVT.

The rearrangement joins TRBV28 to TRBJ1-4, with D uncertain. The CDR3 spans 13 residues. Trimming cost V 1 base and J 8 bases, with 8 bases left between them. In germline, CDR1 is MDHEN, CDR2 SYDVKM. The CDR3 nucleotides are TGTGCCAGCAGTTTATTTCGAGGAGAAAAACTGTTTTTT. This encodes CASSLFRGEKLFF.

The sample holds a few counts of this clone. V usage is TRBV21-1 and J usage is TRBJ2-7; the D call TRBD1 from the table was never checked on the DNA. TRBV21-1 is a documented pseudogene. This CDR3 has 15 amino acids. In DNA form, the CDR3 reads TGTGCCAGCAGCAAAGCGCGGAACAGGGAAGACGAGCAGTACTTC. It yields the protein CASSKARNREDEQYF.

The rearrangement joins TRBV6-5 to TRBJ2-7, with D perhaps matching TRBD2 (5 bases). The V and J ends lost 0 bases and 3 bases respectively, with 9 bases between them. This CDR3 has 14 residues. Germline CDR1 is MNHEY and CDR2 is SVGAGI. The CDR3 DNA reads as TGTGCCAGCAGTTACTCCTACCGGGACTACGAGCAGTACTTC. It codes for CASSYSYRDYEQYF.